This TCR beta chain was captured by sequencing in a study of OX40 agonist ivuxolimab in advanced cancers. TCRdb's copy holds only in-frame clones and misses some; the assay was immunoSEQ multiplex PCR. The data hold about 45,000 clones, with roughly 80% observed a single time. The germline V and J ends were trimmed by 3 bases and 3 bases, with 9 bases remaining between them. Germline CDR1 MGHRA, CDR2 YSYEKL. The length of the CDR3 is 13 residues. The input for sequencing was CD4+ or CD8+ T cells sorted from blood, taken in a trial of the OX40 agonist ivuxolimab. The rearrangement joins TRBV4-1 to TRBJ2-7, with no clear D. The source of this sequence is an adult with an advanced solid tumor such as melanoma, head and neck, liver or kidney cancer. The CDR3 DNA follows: TGCGCCAGCAGCCAGGGAAGTTTCTACGAGCAGTACTTC. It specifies CASSQGSFYEQYF.